This T cell receptor (beta chain) was obtained from a study of monozygotic twins with inflammatory bowel disease. Study conclusions and caveats: Extra variability in the repertoires of patients may have come from differing immunosuppressive treatments. The inverse Simpson measure of TCRbeta diversity was lower in IBD patients than in healthy co-twins.

TCRdb derives one entry per CDR3 protein from the 5' RACE reads, leaving out DNA. This sample's table has roughly 160,000 distinct CDR3 sequences. Each donor had less than 3 ml of blood drawn. From whole blood, total RNA was isolated without any sorting of T cells. Comments on this clonotype: Antigen: not known.

Germline CDR1 is SQVTM and CDR2 is ANQGSEA. The CDR3 runs 12 residues. The sequenced sample was blood. The sequence was collected from a human donor with ulcerative colitis or Crohn's disease, or a healthy co-twin of an affected twin (not recorded which). The rearrangement uses TRBV29-1 and TRBJ1-1; TCRdb outputs TRBD1, but without DNA this stays unchecked. CDR3 sequence reads: CSILQGNTEAFF. Complete variable domain (other parts from reference TRBV29-1 and TRBJ1-1): SAVISQKPSRDICQRGTSLTIQCQVDSQVTMMFWYRQQPGQSLTLIATANQGSEATYESGFVIDKFPISRPNLTFSTLTVSNMSPEDSSIYLCSILQGNTEAFFGQGTRLTVV.